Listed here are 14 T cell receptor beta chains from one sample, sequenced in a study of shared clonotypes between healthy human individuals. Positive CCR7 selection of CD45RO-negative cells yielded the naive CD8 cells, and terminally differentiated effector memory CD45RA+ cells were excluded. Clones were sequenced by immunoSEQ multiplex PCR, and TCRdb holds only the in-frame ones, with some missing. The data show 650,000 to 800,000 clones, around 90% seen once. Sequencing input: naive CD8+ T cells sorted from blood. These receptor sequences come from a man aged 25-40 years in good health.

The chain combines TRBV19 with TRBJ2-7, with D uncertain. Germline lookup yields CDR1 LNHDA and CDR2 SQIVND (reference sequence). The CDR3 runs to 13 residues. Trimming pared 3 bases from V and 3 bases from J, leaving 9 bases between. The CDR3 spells CASSISRDYEQYF. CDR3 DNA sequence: TGTGCCAGTAGTATCAGTAGGGACTACGAGCAGTACTTC.

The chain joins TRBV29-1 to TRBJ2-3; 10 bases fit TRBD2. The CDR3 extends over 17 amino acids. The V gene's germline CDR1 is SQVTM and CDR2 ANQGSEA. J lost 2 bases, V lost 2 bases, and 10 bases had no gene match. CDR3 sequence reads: CSVERLAGAGDTDTQYF. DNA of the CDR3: TGCAGCGTTGAAAGGCTAGCGGGAGCCGGAGACACAGATACGCAGTATTTT.

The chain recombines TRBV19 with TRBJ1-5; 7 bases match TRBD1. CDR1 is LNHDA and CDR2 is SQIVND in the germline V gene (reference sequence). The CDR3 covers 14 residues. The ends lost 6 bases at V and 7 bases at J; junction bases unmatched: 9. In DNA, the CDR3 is TGTGCCAGTAGGCCGACAGGGATGGACCAGCCCCAGCATTTT. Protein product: CASRPTGMDQPQHF.

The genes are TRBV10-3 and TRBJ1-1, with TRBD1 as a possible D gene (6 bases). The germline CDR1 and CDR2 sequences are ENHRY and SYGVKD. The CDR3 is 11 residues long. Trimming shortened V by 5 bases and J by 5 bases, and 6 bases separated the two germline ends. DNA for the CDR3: TGTGCCATCAGTCAGGGGACTGAAGCTTTCTTT. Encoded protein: CAISQGTEAFF.

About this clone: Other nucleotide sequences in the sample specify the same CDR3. The CDR3 sequence is CASSRDSYNEQFF. The CDR3 nucleotides are TGCGCCAGCAGCCGTGACTCGTACAATGAGCAGTTCTTC. The genes are TRBV4-3 and TRBJ2-1; D is undetermined. The germline gives CDR1 LGHNA, CDR2 YSLEER. This CDR3 has 13 residues. V dropped 4 bases and J dropped 4 bases, with 8 bases sitting between them.

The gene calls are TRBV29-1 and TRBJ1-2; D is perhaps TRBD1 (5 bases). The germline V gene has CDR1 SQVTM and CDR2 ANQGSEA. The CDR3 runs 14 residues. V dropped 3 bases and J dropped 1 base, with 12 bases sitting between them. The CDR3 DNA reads TGCAGCGTTGATATGGGACCGGATAACTATGGCTACACCTTC. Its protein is CSVDMGPDNYGYTF.

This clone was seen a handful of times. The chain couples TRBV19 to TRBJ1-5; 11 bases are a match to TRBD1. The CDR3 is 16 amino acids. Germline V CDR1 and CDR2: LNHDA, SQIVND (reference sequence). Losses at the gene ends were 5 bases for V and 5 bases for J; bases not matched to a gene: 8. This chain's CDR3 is CASSPGTGGYYQPQHF. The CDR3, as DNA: TGTGCCAGTAGTCCAGGGACAGGGGGTTACTATCAGCCCCAGCATTTT.

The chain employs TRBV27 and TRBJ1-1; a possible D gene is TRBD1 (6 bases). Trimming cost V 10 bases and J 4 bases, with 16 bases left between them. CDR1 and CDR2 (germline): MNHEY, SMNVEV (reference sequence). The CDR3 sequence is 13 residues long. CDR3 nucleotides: TGTGCCACCTCTCAAGGGGGAGGCACTGAAGCTTTCTTT. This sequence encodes CATSQGGGTEAFF.

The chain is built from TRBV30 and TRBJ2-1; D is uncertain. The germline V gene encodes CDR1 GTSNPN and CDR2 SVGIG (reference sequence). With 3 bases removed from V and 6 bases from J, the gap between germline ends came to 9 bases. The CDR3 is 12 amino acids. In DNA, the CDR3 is TGTGCCTGGAGATTTATTATCAATGAGCAGTTCTTC. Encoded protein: CAWRFIINEQFF.

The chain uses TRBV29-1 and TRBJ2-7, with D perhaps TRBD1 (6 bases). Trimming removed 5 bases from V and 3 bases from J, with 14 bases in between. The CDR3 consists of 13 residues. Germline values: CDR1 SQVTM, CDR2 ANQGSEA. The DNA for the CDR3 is TGCAGCGTTAAGGACAGTCTCATCTACGAGCAGTACTTC. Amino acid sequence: CSVKDSLIYEQYF.

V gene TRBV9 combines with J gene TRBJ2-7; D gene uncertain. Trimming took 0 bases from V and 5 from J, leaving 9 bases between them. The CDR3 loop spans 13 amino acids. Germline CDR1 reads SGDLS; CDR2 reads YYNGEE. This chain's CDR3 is CASSVGDPDEQYF. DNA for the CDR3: TGTGCCAGCAGCGTAGGAGACCCTGACGAGCAGTACTTC.

The CDR3 bases are TGTGCCAGCAGCCGGGGGAGACATTCGAACACCGGGGAGCTGTTTTTT. Translated: CASSRGRHSNTGELFF. The rearrangement uses TRBV25-1 and TRBJ2-2; a weak D match, TRBD2 (6 bases). The CDR3 consists of 16 residues. Germline CDR1 MGHDK, CDR2 SYGVNS. V gave up 6 bases and J gave up 0 bases, with 14 bases separating them.

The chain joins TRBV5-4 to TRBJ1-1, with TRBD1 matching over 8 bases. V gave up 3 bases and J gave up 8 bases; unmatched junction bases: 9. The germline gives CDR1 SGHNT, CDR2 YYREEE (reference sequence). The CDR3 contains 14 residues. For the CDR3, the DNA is TGTGCCAGCAGCTCGATGGACAGGGCAGCGGAAGCTTTCTTT. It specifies CASSSMDRAAEAFF. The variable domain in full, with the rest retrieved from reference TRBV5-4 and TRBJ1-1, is ETGVTQSPTHLIKTRGQQVTLRCSSQSGHNTVSWYQQALGQGPQFIFQYYREEENGRGNFPPRFSGLQFPNYSSELNVNALELDDSALYLCASSSMDRAAEAFFGQGTRLTVV.

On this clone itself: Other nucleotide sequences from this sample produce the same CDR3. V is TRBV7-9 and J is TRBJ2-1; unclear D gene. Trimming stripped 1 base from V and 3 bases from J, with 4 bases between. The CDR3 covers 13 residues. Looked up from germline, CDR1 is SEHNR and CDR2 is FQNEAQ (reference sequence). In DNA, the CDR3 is TGTGCCAGCAGCTTAGTAGGCTACAATGAGCAGTTCTTC. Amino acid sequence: CASSLVGYNEQFF.